The present TCR beta chain was sequenced within a study of blood T cells in healthy people across ages. Peripheral blood from each donor was collected in a volume of 8.5 to 10 milliliters. Samples each had at least 5 micrograms of total RNA extracted. The CDR3 extends over 15 residues, inclusive of both ends. The V gene's germline CDR1 is MNHNY and CDR2 SVGAGI (reference sequence). Points on this clonotype: Its antigen is undetermined. The DNA is left out, because the CDR3 cannot be placed on it with certainty; the CDR3 is given as TCRdb lists it.

Next came a second PCR, run for about 7 to 12 cycles, which used a sample-barcoded 5' primer along with a J-beta primer mix. A template-switch adaptor containing 12 random nucleotides labeled each cDNA molecule. In TCRdb, the 5' RACE reads were re-called with MiXCR into one record per CDR3 protein. Of about 1.1 million distinct CDR3 sequences listed, roughly two fifths are singletons. General study results and limits: Estimates of diversity drawn from one million T cells were considered underestimates.

The chain recombines TRBV6-6 with TRBJ1-2. Source material: blood. The clonotype originates from a young man in good health. The CDR3 is CASSSSTVSNYGYTF.